The T cell receptor (beta chain) under discussion was sequenced for a study of cytotoxic CD8 clonotypes in ibrutinib-treated CLL. Study details: Researchers reported about a dozen relapsed/refractory and about 14 treatment-naive patients, under 18 of them IGHV unmutated.

Study-wide results and caveats: Under treatment, the uncommon public clonotypes either contracted or remained stable.

Genomic DNA in an amount of around 2 micrograms was extracted from cryopreserved PBMCs and used for the preparation of TCR beta libraries. This CDR3 is 14 amino acids long. CDR1 is SGHNT, CDR2 YYREEE, per germline (reference sequence). V was pared by 5 bases and J by 6 bases, with 17 bases between. TCRdb's copy holds only in-frame clones and misses some; the assay was immunoSEQ multiplex PCR. The table has around 330,000 clones, over 55% seen once. As concerns this clone: Its antigen remains unidentified.

The chain joins TRBV5-4 to TRBJ1-2; unclear D gene. The receptor's source is a human donor with chronic lymphocytic leukemia. Sample: PBMCs, taken after 36 months of ibrutinib treatment. CDR3 protein: CASSSMIRTDGYTF. CDR3 in DNA: TGTGCCAGCAGTTCGATGATACGGACGGATGGCTACACCTTC.